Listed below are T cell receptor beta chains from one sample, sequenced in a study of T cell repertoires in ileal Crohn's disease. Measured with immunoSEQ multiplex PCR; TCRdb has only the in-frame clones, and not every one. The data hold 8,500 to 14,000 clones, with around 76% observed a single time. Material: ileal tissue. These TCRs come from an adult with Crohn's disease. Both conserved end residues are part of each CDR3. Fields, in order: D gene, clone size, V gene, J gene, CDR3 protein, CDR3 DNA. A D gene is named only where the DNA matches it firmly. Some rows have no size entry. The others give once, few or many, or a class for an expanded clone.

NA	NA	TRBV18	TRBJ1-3	CASSPPTGSGNTIYF	TGTGCCAGCTCACCACCGACAGGCTCTGGAAACACCATATATTTT
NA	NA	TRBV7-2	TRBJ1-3	CASSLVSQFGNTIYF	TGTGCCAGCAGCTTAGTTTCACAGTTTGGAAACACCATATATTTT
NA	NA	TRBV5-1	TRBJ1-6	CASSSGVVQPSPLHF	TGCGCCAGCAGCTCGGGGGTGGTGCAGCCCTCACCCCTCCACTTT
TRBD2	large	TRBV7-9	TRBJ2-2	CASSVGLAGMNTGELFF	TGTGCCAGCAGCGTGGGACTAGCGGGGATGAACACCGGGGAGCTGTTTTTT
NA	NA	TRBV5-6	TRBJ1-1	CASSLGSGTEAFF	TGTGCCAGCAGCTTGGGGTCGGGGACTGAAGCTTTCTTT
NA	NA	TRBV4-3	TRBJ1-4	CASSQEIRGSNEKLFF	TGCGCCAGCAGCCAGGAAATCAGGGGTTCTAATGAAAAACTGTTTTTT
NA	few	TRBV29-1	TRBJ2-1	CSAKTGSYNEQFF	TGCAGCGCTAAGACAGGATCCTACAATGAGCAGTTCTTC
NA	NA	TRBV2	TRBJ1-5	CASSERRTANTPQHF	TGTGCCAGCAGTGAACGGCGGACAGCGAATACTCCCCAGCATTTT
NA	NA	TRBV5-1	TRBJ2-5	CASRLASRETQYF	TGCGCCAGCAGATTAGCCTCCCGCGAGACCCAGTACTTC
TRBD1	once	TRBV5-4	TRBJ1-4	CASSTAQGNEKLFF	TGTGCCAGCAGTACCGCACAGGGGAATGAAAAACTGTTTTTT
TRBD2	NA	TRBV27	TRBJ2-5	CASSLSASGSQETQYF	TGTGCCAGCAGTTTGAGTGCTAGCGGTAGCCAAGAGACCCAGTACTTC
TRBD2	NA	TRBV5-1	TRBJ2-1	CASSSGLAGNNNEQFF	TGCGCCAGCAGCTCCGGACTAGCGGGTAATAACAATGAGCAGTTCTTC
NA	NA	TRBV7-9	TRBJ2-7	CASSSAGRRGNYEQYF	TGTGCCAGCAGCTCGGCGGGTCGTAGGGGGAACTACGAGCAGTACTTC
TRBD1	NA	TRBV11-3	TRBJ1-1	CASSFRTGEDTEAFF	TGTGCCAGCAGCTTCCGGACAGGGGAGGACACTGAAGCTTTCTTT
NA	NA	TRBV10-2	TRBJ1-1	CASNKQEMNTEAFF	TGCGCCAGCAACAAACAGGAAATGAACACTGAAGCTTTCTTT
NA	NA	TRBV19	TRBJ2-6	CASSINAGFGANVLTF	TGTGCCAGTAGTATAAACGCGGGATTTGGGGCCAACGTCCTGACTTTC